The 17 T cell receptor beta chains listed next were all sequenced from one sample in a study of neurological immune-mediated disorders. TCRdb redid the calling of the 5' RACE reads with MiXCR, one entry per CDR3 protein. The sample holds about 80,000 distinct CDR3 sequences, 5.8% seen once. As for time point: longitudinal time-point 2. Sequencing used PBMCs. The receptor set was obtained from an older woman with multiple sclerosis.

This clonotype was counted ten times or more. The chain combines TRBV5-1 with TRBJ2-2; the D call may be TRBD1 or TRBD2 (6 bases each). V lost 4 bases, J lost 0 bases, and 16 bases lay in between. Germline assignment: CDR1 SGHRS and CDR2 YFSETQ. This CDR3 has 17 amino acids. The CDR3 is CASSPFTGAANTGELFF. The DNA of the CDR3 is TGCGCCAGCAGCCCCTTCACGGGGGCCGCGAACACCGGGGAGCTGTTTTTT.

This clonotype appeared many times. This chain joins TRBV5-6 and TRBJ1-2; no firm D call. The CDR3 is 13 amino acids. The V end was cut by 4 bases, the J end by 8 bases, with 15 bases between. CDR1 is SGHDT, CDR2 YYEEEE, per germline. The CDR3 DNA is TGTGCCAGCAGCCTTAAGGGTAGCTACGGCTACACCTTC. Its translation is CASSLKGSYGYTF.

There are many counts of this clonotype. V and J are TRBV9 and TRBJ1-2, with a tentative D call TRBD1 (5 bases). Trimming stripped 4 bases from V and 0 bases from J, with 7 bases between. The CDR3 runs 13 residues. CDR1 is SGDLS, CDR2 YYNGEE, per germline. For the CDR3, the DNA is TGTGCCAGCAGCAAGACAGCTAACTATGGCTACACCTTC. This encodes CASSKTANYGYTF.

The chain employs TRBV3-1 and TRBJ2-7; D is perhaps TRBD1 or TRBD2 (6 bases each). CDR1 and CDR2 from the germline V gene are LGHDT and YNNKEL (reference sequence). This CDR3 is 13 amino acids long. Trimming pared 7 bases from V and 2 bases from J, leaving 12 bases between. The CDR3 DNA sequence: TGTGCCAGCACGCTTAGGGGGGCCTACGAGCAGTACTTC. It is translated as CASTLRGAYEQYF.

This clonotype occurred many times. This sequence joins TRBV6-5 and TRBJ2-3; 10 nucleotides match TRBD2. CDR1 is MNHEY, CDR2 SVGAGI, per germline. There are 12 residues in the CDR3. V lost 11 bases, J lost 13 bases, and 12 bases stayed unmatched. CDR3 bases: TGTGCCTCCCAATTTAGCGGGGGGCGGGAGTATTTT. This sequence encodes CASQFSGGREYF.

This clonotype was recorded many times. The chain's CDR3 is CSVEARGTVTDTQYF. The CDR3 DNA reads as TGCAGCGTTGAGGCCCGCGGGACAGTAACAGATACGCAGTATTTT. V gene TRBV29-1 combines with J gene TRBJ2-3; D possibly corresponds to TRBD1 (7 bases). Trimming shortened V by 3 bases and J by 3 bases, and 16 bases separated the two germline ends. Germline V gene lookup returns CDR1 SQVTM and CDR2 ANQGSEA. The CDR3 is 15 residues long.

Ten or more counts support this clonotype. This CDR3 is CSTRTGSETQYF. The CDR3 DNA follows: TGCAGCACCCGGACAGGGTCGGAGACCCAGTACTTC. The chain has TRBV29-1 and TRBJ2-5; 8 nucleotides match TRBD1. The CDR3 is made up of 12 amino acids. Losses at the gene ends were 8 bases for V and 5 bases for J; bases not matched to a gene: 7. The germline V gene has CDR1 SQVTM and CDR2 ANQGSEA.

This clonotype was picked up many times. This chain uses TRBV5-1 with TRBJ2-1, with D possibly being TRBD1 (6 bases). CDR1 and CDR2 from the germline V gene are SGHRS and YFSETQ. Between the trimmed V and J ends, which lost 4 bases and 3 bases, there was a span of 11 bases. The length of the CDR3 is 14 residues. CDR3 loop: CASSTQGNYNEQFF. The CDR3 DNA follows: TGCGCCAGCAGCACTCAGGGGAACTACAATGAGCAGTTCTTC.

This clonotype was seen at least ten times. The CDR3 nucleotides are TGCGCCAGCAGCTTGGTTCAGGGCGGTGATACGCAGTATTTT. The encoded protein is CASSLVQGGDTQYF. The chain joins TRBV5-1 to TRBJ2-3; tentatively, D is TRBD1 (5 bases). The germline V and J ends were trimmed by 0 bases and 6 bases, with 11 bases remaining between them. The CDR3 has 14 amino acids. CDR1 is SGHRS, CDR2 YFSETQ, per germline.

This clonotype was counted ten times or more. The V gene is TRBV5-1, the J gene TRBJ2-5; no clear D gene. Germline CDR1 and CDR2: SGHRS and YFSETQ. The CDR3 has 14 amino acids. The V end lost 5 bases, the J end lost 4 bases, and 15 bases lay between the germline ends. The CDR3 reads CASSGAGTAETQYF. The CDR3 region has the DNA TGCGCCAGCAGTGGTGCCGGAACGGCAGAGACCCAGTACTTC.

At least ten counts were recorded for this clonotype. The chain combines TRBV5-1 with TRBJ1-1, with 7 bases identical to TRBD1. V gave up 5 bases and J gave up 6 bases; unmatched junction bases: 10. Per the germline V gene, CDR1 is SGHRS and CDR2 is YFSETQ. The length of the CDR3 is 14 residues. The CDR3 loop is CASSPQGRMPEAFF. The CDR3 DNA follows: TGCGCCAGCAGTCCACAGGGGAGGATGCCTGAAGCTTTCTTT.

This clonotype was picked up many times. Germline and junction disagree at one end, which may indicate a read error. The V and J genes are TRBV20-1 and TRBJ1-6; TRBD1 matches 7 bases. Germline V gene data show CDR1 as DFQATT and CDR2 as SNEGSKA (reference sequence). CDR3 length: 14 residues. The CDR3 loop reads CSVREGAEYSPLHF. The CDR3 nucleotides are TGCAGTGTTAGAGAGGGGGCCGAGTACTCACCCCTCCACTTT.

This clonotype showed up many times. V gene TRBV13 combines with J gene TRBJ2-2; 9 bases agree with TRBD1. The trim removed 6 bases at V and 4 bases at J, leaving 6 bases unmatched. Germline V gene lookup returns CDR1 PRHDT and CDR2 FYEKMQ (reference sequence). The CDR3 loop spans 15 amino acids. The CDR3 region has the DNA TGTGCCAGCAGAGGACAGGGGTATCTCACCGGGGAGCTGTTTTTT. Protein: CASRGQGYLTGELFF.

This clonotype was counted at least ten times. V usage is TRBV6-6 and J usage is TRBJ1-2; 10 bases are a match to TRBD1. CDR1 is MNHNY, CDR2 SVGAGI, per germline (reference sequence). CDR3 size: 14 residues. With V trimmed by 3 bases and J by 6 bases, 4 bases remained unmatched. CDR3 sequence: CASSYRQGADGYTF. The CDR3 DNA reads TGTGCCAGCAGTTATCGACAGGGGGCGGATGGCTACACCTTC.

This clonotype was picked up many times. For the CDR3, the DNA is TGTGCCAGCAGCGGACCGTACACCGGGGAGCTGTTTTTT. This translates into CASSGPYTGELFF. The chain couples TRBV6-5 to TRBJ2-2; D is undetermined. With 6 bases removed from V and 3 bases from J, the gap between germline ends came to 8 bases. Germline assignment: CDR1 MNHEY and CDR2 SVGAGI. CDR3 length: 13 residues.

This clonotype has at least ten counts. This rearrangement joins TRBV7-2 to TRBJ2-5; weak D call: TRBD2 (7 bases). The ends were cut back, 2 bases at V and 6 bases at J, with 19 bases in the middle. Germline-derived CDR1 and CDR2 are SGHTA and FQGNSA. This CDR3 is 16 amino acids long. CDR3 coding DNA: TGTGCCAGCAGCTTAAACGGGCGGGGGCTCGGGAAGACCCAGTACTTC. Protein sequence: CASSLNGRGLGKTQYF.

A word on this clonotype: A much larger clonotype is one base distant, so this may be a read error. The chain employs TRBV20-1 and TRBJ2-3; a weak D match, TRBD1 (5 bases). The CDR3 sequence is 12 residues long. Trimming removed 7 bases at V and 5 bases at J, with 13 bases between. Germline V gene sequence: CDR1 DFQATT, CDR2 SNEGSKA (reference sequence). The chain's CDR3 is CSVRVSEDTQYF. The CDR3 coding sequence is TGCAGTGTCAGGGTTTCAGAAGATACGCAGTATTTT.